Listed below are T cell receptor beta chains from one sample, sequenced in a study of cytomegalovirus exposure and HLA in healthy donors. Method: immunoSEQ multiplex PCR; TCRdb's copy keeps in-frame clones and lacks some. In the table there are about 120,000 clones, over 60% of which are singletons. The sequencing sample was made of PBMCs. The source is a man in his thirties or forties in good health and CMV-seropositive. Both conserved end residues are part of each CDR3. The D gene is left open where the match is weak. Size values are once, few and many counts, or a class for expanded clones, and some rows have none.

NA | NA | TRBJ2-7 | TRBV4-2 | CASSQEQGYEQYF | TGTGCCAGCAGCCAGGAACAGGGCTACGAGCAGTACTTC
NA | NA | TRBJ2-4 | TRBV10-3 | CAISESSGERAKNIQYF | TGTGCCATCAGTGAGTCCTCAGGGGAGCGAGCCAAAAACATTCAGTACTTC
once | NA | TRBJ2-5 | TRBV29-1 | CSVSQSPQETQYF | TGCAGCGTAAGCCAAAGTCCCCAAGAGACCCAGTACTTC
NA | NA | TRBJ2-1 | TRBV19 | CASSIRTGRSNEQFF | TGTGCCAGTAGTATACGTACAGGTCGTAGCAATGAGCAGTTCTTC
NA | TRBD1 | TRBJ2-7 | TRBV7-9 | CASSPGQGAREQYF | TGTGCCAGCAGCCCAGGACAGGGGGCTCGTGAGCAGTACTTC
NA | NA | TRBJ2-1 | TRBV5-6 | CASSPGTAYNEQFF | TGTGCCAGCAGCCCGGGAACAGCATACAATGAGCAGTTCTTC
NA | NA | TRBJ1-2 | TRBV15 | CATSIGGAGHYGYTF | TGTGCCACCAGCATAGGGGGTGCAGGGCACTATGGCTACACCTTC
NA | TRBD2 | TRBJ2-7 | TRBV2 | CASSEASGGPSGRYF | TGTGCCAGCAGTGAGGCTAGCGGAGGACCTTCGGGGCGGTACTTC
NA | TRBD2 | TRBJ2-7 | TRBV6-6 | CASSYGTSGYEQYF | TGTGCCAGCAGTTACGGGACTAGCGGTTACGAGCAGTACTTC
once | NA | TRBJ2-5 | TRBV5-6 | CASSLVRVGETQYF | TGTGCCAGCAGCTTGGTCAGGGTAGGGGAGACCCAGTACTTC
NA | TRBD1 | TRBJ1-1 | TRBV6-1 | CASSSPDRANTEAFF | TGTGCCAGCAGTTCCCCGGACAGGGCGAACACTGAAGCTTTCTTT
NA | TRBD2 | TRBJ2-3 | TRBV4-2 | CASSQIAGGVFSTDTQYF | TGTGCCAGCAGCCAAATAGCGGGGGGCGTATTTAGCACAGATACGCAGTATTTT
NA | NA | TRBJ1-5 | TRBV19 | CASSSLGKFQPQHF | TGTGCCAGTAGCAGCCTCGGGAAATTTCAGCCCCAGCATTTT
NA | NA | TRBJ2-4 | TRBV2 | CASSEGPDLIQYF | TGTGCCAGCAGTGAAGGGCCAGATCTGATTCAGTACTTC
few | TRBD2 | TRBJ2-5 | TRBV29-1 | CSVGIAGGPGETQYF | TGCAGCGTTGGGATCGCGGGGGGGCCGGGAGAGACCCAGTACTTC
NA | TRBD1 | TRBJ2-5 | TRBV7-9 | CASSARQGAPYQETQYF | TGTGCCAGCAGCGCCCGACAGGGGGCGCCGTACCAAGAGACCCAGTACTTC
few | NA | TRBJ1-4 | TRBV30 | CAWDTGLGRTNEKLFF | TGTGCCTGGGACACGGGCCTGGGGCGGACTAATGAAAAACTGTTTTTT
NA | TRBD1 | TRBJ1-2 | TRBV19 | CASSATTGVGGYTF | TGTGCCAGTAGTGCCACGACAGGGGTAGGTGGCTACACCTTC
once | NA | TRBJ1-6 | TRBV7-6 | CASSVSLESPLHF | TGTGCCAGCAGCGTCAGTCTAGAATCACCCCTCCACTTT
NA | NA | TRBJ1-3 | TRBV7-9 | CASSLSSGNTIYF | TGTGCCAGCAGCCTTAGCTCTGGAAACACCATATATTTT
few | TRBD1 | TRBJ2-7 | TRBV6-5 | CASSSSGQGIYEQYF | TGTGCCAGCAGTTCCTCGGGACAGGGTATCTACGAGCAGTACTTC
once | TRBD1 | TRBJ2-2 | TRBV7-9 | CATTQGAGGGVTGELFF | TGTGCCACGACACAGGGGGCGGGCGGGGGAGTCACCGGGGAGCTGTTTTTT
NA | TRBD1 | TRBJ2-3 | TRBV6-4 | CASRGQGAADTQYF | TGTGCCAGCAGGGGACAGGGGGCGGCAGATACGCAGTATTTT
few | TRBD2 | TRBJ2-2 | TRBV6-1 | CASSVTSGGYSGELFF | TGTGCCAGCAGTGTGACTAGCGGGGGGTATAGCGGGGAGCTGTTTTTT
NA | TRBD2 | TRBJ2-7 | TRBV6-6 | CAISSGANPYEQYF | TGTGCCATAAGTAGCGGGGCCAACCCCTACGAGCAGTACTTC
NA | TRBD1 | TRBJ1-1 | TRBV9 | CASSPLGGQVNTEAFF | TGTGCCAGCAGCCCTCTAGGCGGACAGGTGAACACTGAAGCTTTCTTT
NA | NA | TRBJ1-4 | TRBV18 | CASSPPGSENEKLFF | TGTGCCAGCTCACCGCCAGGGTCGGAGAATGAAAAACTGTTTTTT
few | TRBD1 | TRBJ1-1 | TRBV10-1 | CASSERTGGLNTEAFF | TGCGCCAGCAGTGAGAGAACAGGGGGACTGAACACTGAAGCTTTCTTT
NA | NA | TRBJ1-2 | TRBV18 | CASSPYGVRGYTF | TGTGCCAGCTCACCATACGGAGTCCGAGGCTACACCTTC
few | NA | TRBJ1-1 | TRBV6-1 | CASSPARGGGTEAFF | TGTGCCAGCAGTCCAGCAAGAGGGGGGGGCACTGAAGCTTTCTTT
NA | NA | TRBJ1-4 | TRBV4-1 | CASSQERGNEKLFF | TGCGCCAGCAGCCAAGAGAGAGGTAATGAAAAACTGTTTTTT
few | TRBD1 | TRBJ2-7 | TRBV29-1 | CSVVGTGGLEQYF | TGCAGCGTAGTCGGGACAGGGGGGCTCGAGCAGTACTTC
once | TRBD1 | TRBJ1-6 | TRBV6-1 | CASRPDRDNSPLHF | TGTGCCAGCAGACCCGACAGGGATAATTCACCCCTCCACTTT
NA | NA | TRBJ2-2 | TRBV19 | CASSIEQGSTGELFF | TGTGCCAGTAGTATAGAACAGGGTAGCACCGGGGAGCTGTTTTTT
few | NA | TRBJ1-1 | TRBV6-6 | CASSYGGEEAFF | TGTGCCAGCAGTTACGGAGGTGAAGAAGCTTTCTTT
few | TRBD1 | TRBJ2-2 | TRBV7-9 | CASRVPLRGPDTGELFF | TGTGCCAGCAGGGTACCCCTCAGGGGGCCGGACACCGGGGAGCTGTTTTTT
NA | TRBD1 | TRBJ2-5 | TRBV29-1 | CSVEGTGAETQYF | TGCAGCGTTGAAGGGACAGGGGCGGAGACCCAGTACTTC
NA | TRBD1 | TRBJ2-7 | TRBV7-9 | CASSLWLTGSSYEQYF | TGTGCCAGCAGCTTATGGTTGACAGGGAGCTCCTACGAGCAGTACTTC
few | NA | TRBJ2-1 | TRBV6-1 | CASSSGSRYNEQFF | TGTGCCAGCAGTTCCGGTAGCCGCTACAATGAGCAGTTCTTC
NA | NA | TRBJ1-6 | TRBV18 | CASSVGGSSPLHF | TGTGCCAGCTCCGTAGGTGGGAGTTCACCCCTCCACTTT
NA | TRBD1 | TRBJ2-5 | TRBV9 | CASSARTGVGTQYF | TGTGCCAGCAGCGCCCGGACAGGGGTTGGGACCCAGTACTTC
few | NA | TRBJ2-3 | TRBV5-6 | CASSFRQIGQYF | TGTGCCAGCAGCTTCAGACAGATCGGGCAGTATTTT
few | NA | TRBJ1-4 | TRBV4-2 | CASSQGTELYEKLFF | TGTGCCAGCAGCCAAGGGACAGAACTCTATGAAAAACTGTTTTTT
NA | NA | TRBJ1-6 | TRBV7-2 | CASSFQSQNSPLHF | TGTGCCAGCAGCTTTCAGTCACAGAATTCACCCCTCCACTTT
NA | NA | TRBJ1-5 | TRBV18 | CASSPGGDDRPQHF | TGTGCCAGCTCACCAGGGGGCGACGATCGGCCCCAGCATTTT
NA | NA | TRBJ1-2 | TRBV21-1 | CPSSRYTF | TGTCCCAGCAGCCGTTACACCTTC
NA | NA | TRBJ1-5 | TRBV28 | CASSSTVNNQPQHF | TGTGCCAGCAGCTCAACAGTCAACAATCAGCCCCAGCATTTT
NA | TRBD1 | TRBJ1-1 | TRBV6-6 | CASSYTPGGTEAFF | TGTGCCAGCAGTTATACCCCAGGGGGCACTGAAGCTTTCTTT
NA | NA | TRBJ2-3 | TRBV2 | CASSLETDTQYF | TGTGCCAGCAGTCTAGAAACAGATACGCAGTATTTT
NA | NA | TRBJ2-5 | TRBV7-2 | CASTGGVRETQYF | TGTGCCAGCACTGGAGGGGTTCGGGAGACCCAGTACTTC
NA | NA | TRBJ1-1 | TRBV7-2 | CASSLGAPGGWTEAFF | TGTGCCAGCAGCTTAGGCGCCCCGGGGGGCTGGACTGAAGCTTTCTTT
few | NA | TRBJ2-7 | TRBV19 | CASSPRTDSYEQYF | TGTGCCAGTAGTCCGCGGACTGATTCCTACGAGCAGTACTTC
NA | TRBD1 | TRBJ2-7 | TRBV5-1 | CASSLNRDSTYEQYF | TGCGCCAGCAGCTTGAACCGGGACAGTACCTACGAGCAGTACTTC